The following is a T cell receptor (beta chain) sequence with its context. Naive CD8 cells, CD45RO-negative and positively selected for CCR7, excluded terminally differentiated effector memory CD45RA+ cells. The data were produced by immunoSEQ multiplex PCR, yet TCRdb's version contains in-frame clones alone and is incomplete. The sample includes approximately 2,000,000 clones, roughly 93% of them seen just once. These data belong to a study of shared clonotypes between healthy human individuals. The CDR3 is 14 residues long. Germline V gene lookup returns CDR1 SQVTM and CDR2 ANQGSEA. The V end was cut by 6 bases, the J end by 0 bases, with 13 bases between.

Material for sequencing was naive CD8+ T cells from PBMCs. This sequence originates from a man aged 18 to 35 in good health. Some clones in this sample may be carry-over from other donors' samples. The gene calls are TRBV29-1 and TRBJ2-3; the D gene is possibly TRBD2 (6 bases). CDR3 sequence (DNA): TGCAGCGTGGCCCCGGGACTTAGCACAGATACGCAGTATTTT. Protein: CSVAPGLSTDTQYF.